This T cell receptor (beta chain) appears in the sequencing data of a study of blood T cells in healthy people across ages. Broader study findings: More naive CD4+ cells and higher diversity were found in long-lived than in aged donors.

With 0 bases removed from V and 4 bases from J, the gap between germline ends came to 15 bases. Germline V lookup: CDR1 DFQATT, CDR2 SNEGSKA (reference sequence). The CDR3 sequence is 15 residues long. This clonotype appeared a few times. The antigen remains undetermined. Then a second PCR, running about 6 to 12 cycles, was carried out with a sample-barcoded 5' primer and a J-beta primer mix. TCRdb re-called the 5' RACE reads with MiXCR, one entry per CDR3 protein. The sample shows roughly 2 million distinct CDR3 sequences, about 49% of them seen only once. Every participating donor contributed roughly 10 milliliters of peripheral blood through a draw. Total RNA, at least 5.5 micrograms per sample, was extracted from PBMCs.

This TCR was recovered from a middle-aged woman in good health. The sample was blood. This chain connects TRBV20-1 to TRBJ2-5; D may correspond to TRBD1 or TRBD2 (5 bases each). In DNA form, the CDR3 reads TGCAGTGCTAGAGATCCGGGGCAGACCCCAGAGACCCAGTACTTC. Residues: CSARDPGQTPETQYF.